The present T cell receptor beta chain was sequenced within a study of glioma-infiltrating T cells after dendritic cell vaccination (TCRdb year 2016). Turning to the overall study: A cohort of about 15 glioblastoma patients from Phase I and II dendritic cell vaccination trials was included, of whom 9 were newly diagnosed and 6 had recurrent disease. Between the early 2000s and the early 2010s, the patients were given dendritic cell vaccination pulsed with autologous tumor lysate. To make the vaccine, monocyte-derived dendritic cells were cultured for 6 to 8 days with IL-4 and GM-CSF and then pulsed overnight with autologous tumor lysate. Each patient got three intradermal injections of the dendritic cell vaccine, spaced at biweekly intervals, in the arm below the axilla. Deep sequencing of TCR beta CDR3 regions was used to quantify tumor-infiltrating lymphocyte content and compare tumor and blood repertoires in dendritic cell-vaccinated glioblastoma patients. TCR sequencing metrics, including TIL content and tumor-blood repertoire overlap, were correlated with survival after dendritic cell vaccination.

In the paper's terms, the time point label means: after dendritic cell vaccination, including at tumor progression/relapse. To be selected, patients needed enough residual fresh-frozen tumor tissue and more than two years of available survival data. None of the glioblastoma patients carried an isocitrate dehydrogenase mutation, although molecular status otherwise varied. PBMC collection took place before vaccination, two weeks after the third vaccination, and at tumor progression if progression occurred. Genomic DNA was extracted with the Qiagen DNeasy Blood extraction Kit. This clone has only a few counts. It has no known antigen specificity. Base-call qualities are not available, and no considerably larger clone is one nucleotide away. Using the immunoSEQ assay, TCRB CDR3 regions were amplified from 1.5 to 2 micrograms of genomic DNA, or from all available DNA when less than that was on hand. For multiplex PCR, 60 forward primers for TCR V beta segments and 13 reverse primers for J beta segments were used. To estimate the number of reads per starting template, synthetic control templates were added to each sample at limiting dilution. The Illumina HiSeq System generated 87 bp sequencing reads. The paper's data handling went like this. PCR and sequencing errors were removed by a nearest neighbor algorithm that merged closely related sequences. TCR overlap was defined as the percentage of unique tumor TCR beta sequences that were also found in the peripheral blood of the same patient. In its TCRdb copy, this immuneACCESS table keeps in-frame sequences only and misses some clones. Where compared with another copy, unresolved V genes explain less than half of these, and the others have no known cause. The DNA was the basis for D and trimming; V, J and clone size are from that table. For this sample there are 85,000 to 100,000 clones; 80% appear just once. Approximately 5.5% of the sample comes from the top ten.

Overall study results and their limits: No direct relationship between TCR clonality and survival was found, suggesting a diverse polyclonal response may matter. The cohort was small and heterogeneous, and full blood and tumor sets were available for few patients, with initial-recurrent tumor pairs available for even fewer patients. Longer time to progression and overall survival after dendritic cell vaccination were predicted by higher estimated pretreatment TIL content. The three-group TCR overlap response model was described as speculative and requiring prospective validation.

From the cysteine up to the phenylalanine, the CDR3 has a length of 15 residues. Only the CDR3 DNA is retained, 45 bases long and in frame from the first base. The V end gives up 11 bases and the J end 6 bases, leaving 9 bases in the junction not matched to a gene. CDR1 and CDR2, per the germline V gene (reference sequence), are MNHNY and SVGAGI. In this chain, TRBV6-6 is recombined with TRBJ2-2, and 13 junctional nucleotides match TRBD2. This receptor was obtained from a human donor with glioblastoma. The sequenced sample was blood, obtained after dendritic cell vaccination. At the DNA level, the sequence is TGTGCCGGTCGGACTAGCGGGAGATCCGCCGGGGAGCTGTTTTTT. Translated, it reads CAGRTSGRSAGELFF.